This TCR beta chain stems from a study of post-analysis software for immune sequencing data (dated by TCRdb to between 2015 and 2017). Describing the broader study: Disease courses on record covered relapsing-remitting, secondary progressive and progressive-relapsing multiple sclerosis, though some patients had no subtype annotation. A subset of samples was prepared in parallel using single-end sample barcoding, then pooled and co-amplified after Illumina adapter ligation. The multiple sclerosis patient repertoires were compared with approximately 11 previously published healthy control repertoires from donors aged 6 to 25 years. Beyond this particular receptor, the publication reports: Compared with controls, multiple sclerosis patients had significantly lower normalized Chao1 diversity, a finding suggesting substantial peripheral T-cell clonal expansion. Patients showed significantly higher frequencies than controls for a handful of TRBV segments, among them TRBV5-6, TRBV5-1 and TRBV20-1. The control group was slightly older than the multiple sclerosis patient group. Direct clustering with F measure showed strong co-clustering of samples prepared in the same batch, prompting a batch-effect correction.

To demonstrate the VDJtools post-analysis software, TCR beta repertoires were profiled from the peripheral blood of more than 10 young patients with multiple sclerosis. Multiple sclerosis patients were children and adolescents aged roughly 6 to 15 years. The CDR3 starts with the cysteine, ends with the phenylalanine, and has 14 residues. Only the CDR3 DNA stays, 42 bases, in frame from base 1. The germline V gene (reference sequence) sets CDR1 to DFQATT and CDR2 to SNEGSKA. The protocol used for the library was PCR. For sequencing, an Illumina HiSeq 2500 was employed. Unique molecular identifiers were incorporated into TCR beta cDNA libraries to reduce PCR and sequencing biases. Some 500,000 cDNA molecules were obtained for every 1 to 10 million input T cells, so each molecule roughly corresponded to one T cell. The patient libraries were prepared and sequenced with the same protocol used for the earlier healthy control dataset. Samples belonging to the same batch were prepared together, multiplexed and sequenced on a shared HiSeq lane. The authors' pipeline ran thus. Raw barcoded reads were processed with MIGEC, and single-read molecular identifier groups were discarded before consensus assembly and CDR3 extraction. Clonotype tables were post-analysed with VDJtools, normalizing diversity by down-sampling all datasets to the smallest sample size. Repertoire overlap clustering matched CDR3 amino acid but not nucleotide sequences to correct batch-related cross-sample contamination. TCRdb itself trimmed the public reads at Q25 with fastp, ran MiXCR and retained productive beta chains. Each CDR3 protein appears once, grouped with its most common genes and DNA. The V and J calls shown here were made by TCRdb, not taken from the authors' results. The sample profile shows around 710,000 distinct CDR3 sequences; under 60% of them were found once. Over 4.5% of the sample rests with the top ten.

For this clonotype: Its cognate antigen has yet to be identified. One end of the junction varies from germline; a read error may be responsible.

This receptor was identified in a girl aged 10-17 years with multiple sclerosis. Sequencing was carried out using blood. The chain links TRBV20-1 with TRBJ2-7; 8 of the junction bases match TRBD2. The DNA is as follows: TGCAGTGCCCTCCCAGCGGGAGTTCCTAACGAGCAGTACTTT. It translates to CSALPAGVPNEQYF.